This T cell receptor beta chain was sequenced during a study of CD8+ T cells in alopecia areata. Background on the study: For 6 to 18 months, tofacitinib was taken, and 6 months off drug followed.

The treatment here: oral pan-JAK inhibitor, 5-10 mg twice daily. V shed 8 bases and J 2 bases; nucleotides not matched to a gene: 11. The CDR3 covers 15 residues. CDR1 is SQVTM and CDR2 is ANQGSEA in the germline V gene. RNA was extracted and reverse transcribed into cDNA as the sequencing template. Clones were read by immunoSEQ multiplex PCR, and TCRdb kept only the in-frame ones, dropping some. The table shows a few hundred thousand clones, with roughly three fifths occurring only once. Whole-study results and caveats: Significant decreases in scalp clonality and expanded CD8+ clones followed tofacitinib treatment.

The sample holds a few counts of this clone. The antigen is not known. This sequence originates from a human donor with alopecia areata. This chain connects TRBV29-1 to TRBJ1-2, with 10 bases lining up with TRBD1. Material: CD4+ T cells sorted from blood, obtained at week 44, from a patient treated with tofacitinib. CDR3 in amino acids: CSITSGTGENYGYTF. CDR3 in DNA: TGCAGCATAACGTCCGGGACAGGGGAGAACTATGGCTACACCTTC.